The 20 T cell receptor beta chains below come from one sample, sequenced in a study of T cell repertoires in cytomegalovirus infection. In TCRdb, the reads were re-called with MiXCR into one record per CDR3 protein. The top ten clones hold about 15% of a sample with 250,000 or so distinct CDR3 sequences, roughly 9% of them seen once. The sample taken for sequencing was PBMCs. Every receptor here comes from a human donor in good health (CMV status not recorded). Some clones in this sample may be carry-over from other donors' samples.

This clonotype has at least ten counts. This rearrangement joins TRBV7-2 to TRBJ1-1; D unclear. Germline loops: CDR1 SGHTA, CDR2 FQGNSA. The CDR3 is 11 amino acids. V was clipped by 1 base and J by 11 bases, with 8 bases between them. In nucleotides, the CDR3 is TGTGCCAGCAGCTTAGGGGGTGTGGCTTTCTTT. Residues: CASSLGGVAFF. Complete variable domain (other parts from reference TRBV7-2 and TRBJ1-1): GAGVSQSPSNKVTEKGKDVELRCDPISGHTALYWYRQSLGQGLEFLIYFQGNSAPDKSGLPSDRFSAERTGGSVSTLTIQRTQQEDSAVYLCASSLGGVAFFGQGTRLTVV.

This chain joins TRBV2 and TRBJ2-1; 8 bases map to TRBD2. The CDR3 is made up of 15 amino acids. V shed 8 bases and J 3 bases; nucleotides not matched to a gene: 9. Germline CDR1 reads SNHLY; CDR2 reads FYNNEI. In nucleotides, the CDR3 is TGTGCCAGCCGCGGGGAGCGGGGGCTCTACAATGAGCAGTTCTTC. Residues: CASRGERGLYNEQFF.

This clonotype was recorded at least ten times. The chain carries TRBV7-9 and TRBJ1-1; no clear D. Trimming stripped 1 base from V and 4 bases from J, with 7 bases between. The CDR3 runs to 13 residues. Looked up from germline, CDR1 is SEHNR and CDR2 is FQNEAQ (reference sequence). The chain's CDR3 is CASSLGLVTEAFF. The DNA of the CDR3 is TGTGCCAGCAGCTTAGGTTTAGTCACTGAAGCTTTCTTT.

The chain couples TRBV29-1 to TRBJ2-4; tentatively, D is TRBD2 (7 bases). The CDR3 runs 16 residues. V lost 5 bases and J lost 4, with 21 bases in between. Germline assignment: CDR1 SQVTM and CDR2 ANQGSEA. This CDR3 is CSVSQTGLGSKNIQYF. The CDR3 DNA reads TGCAGCGTTTCCCAGACAGGACTAGGGTCTAAAAACATTCAGTACTTC.

The chain has TRBV5-1 and TRBJ2-7, with D hard to call. The CDR3 sequence is 14 residues long. Germline-derived CDR1 and CDR2 are SGHRS and YFSETQ. V was trimmed by 4 bases and J by 2 bases, leaving 13 bases between them. CDR3 coding DNA: TGCGCCAGCAGCCCGGGCCCCACGACCTACGAGCAGTACTTC. It codes for CASSPGPTTYEQYF.

This clonotype has at least ten counts. CDR3: CASSSSGTFLGADTQYF. The CDR3 bases are TGTGCCAGCAGCTCATCCGGGACCTTTCTTGGTGCAGATACGCAGTATTTT. The chain recombines TRBV7-2 with TRBJ2-3; D may correspond to TRBD1 or TRBD2 (5 bases each). Deletions cut 4 bases from V and 4 bases from J, with 21 bases between. The CDR3 runs 17 residues. CDR1 is SGHTA, CDR2 FQGNSA, per germline.

This clonotype appeared a few times. The V gene is TRBV6-2 or TRBV6-3, the J gene TRBJ1-4; perhaps TRBD1 as D (5 bases). The V end was cut by 10 bases, the J end by 3 bases, with 21 bases between. Germline V gene sequence: CDR1 MNHEY, CDR2 SVGEGT. The CDR3 sequence is 16 residues long. The CDR3 bases are TGTGCCACCCGACAGTCCGGTTCGGTATCTAATGAAAAACTGTTTTTT. It codes for CATRQSGSVSNEKLFF.

This clonotype was counted many times. The chain recombines TRBV4-1 with TRBJ2-7; 10 nucleotides align to TRBD1. Germline V gene lookup returns CDR1 MGHRA and CDR2 YSYEKL. V lost 4 bases, J lost 0 bases, and 12 bases stayed unmatched. There are 18 residues in the CDR3. Written as DNA, the CDR3 is TGCGCCAGCAGCCGGCAACCTCCGGGACAGGGGAGCTCCTACGAGCAGTACTTC. This gives the protein CASSRQPPGQGSSYEQYF.

This clonotype was detected many times. The rearrangement joins TRBV28 to TRBJ2-7; 9 bases are a match to TRBD1. Per germline, CDR1 MDHEN and CDR2 SYDVKM. There are 16 residues in the CDR3. V dropped 6 bases and J dropped 1; count of bases not matched to a gene: 10. The chain's CDR3 is CASSRHPGTGSYEQYF. The CDR3 DNA sequence: TGTGCCAGCAGCCGACATCCCGGGACAGGGTCCTACGAGCAGTACTTC. The entire variable domain, with the rest obtained from reference TRBV28 and TRBJ2-7, is as follows: DVKVTQSSRYLVKRTGEKVFLECVQDMDHENMFWYRQDPGLGLRLIYFSYDVKMKEKGDIPEGYSVSREKKERFSLILESASTNQTSMYLCASSRHPGTGSYEQYFGPGTRLTVT.

The chain has TRBV12-5 and TRBJ1-5; no clear D. Looked up from germline, CDR1 is LGHNT and CDR2 is FRNRAP. V shed 2 bases and J shed 6 bases, with 8 bases lying between them. The CDR3 has 13 residues. Written as DNA, the CDR3 is TGTGCTAGTGGTTTGAGCAAGGGTCAGCCCCAGCATTTT. It translates to CASGLSKGQPQHF.

The sample holds many counts of this clonotype. The V call is TRBV12-3 or TRBV12-4, the J call TRBJ2-5; TRBD2 agrees at 11 bases. This CDR3 region has 14 residues. V was clipped by 5 bases and J by 6 bases; unmatched bases: 5. In DNA, the CDR3 is TGTGCCAGCAGTCCACGACTAGCGGGAAAGACCCAGTACTTC. This gives the protein CASSPRLAGKTQYF.

This clonotype came up a few times. V usage is TRBV12-3 or TRBV12-4 and J usage is TRBJ1-3; D might be TRBD1 (6 bases). Trimming shortened V by 5 bases and J by 4 bases, and 15 bases separated the two germline ends. The CDR3 sequence is 15 residues long. CDR3 nucleotide sequence: TGTGCCAGCAGTCCAGGGGCAGGGGCAGGAAACACCATATATTTT. It encodes CASSPGAGAGNTIYF.

This clonotype was counted many times. The chain has TRBV7-8 and TRBJ1-2; no reliable D call. Germline assignment: CDR1 SGHVS and CDR2 FQNEAQ. V lost 2 bases, J lost 5 bases, and 12 bases lay in between. CDR3 length: 14 residues. The CDR3 nucleotides are TGTGCCAGCAGCTTAAAGGCCAGCGATTATGGCTACACCTTC. Translation: CASSLKASDYGYTF.

A remark on this clonotype: A single base separates this from a much larger clone, so it may be a read error. The chain combines TRBV7-2 with TRBJ1-2; 9 bases are shared with TRBD1. Germline-derived CDR1 and CDR2 are SGHTA and FQGNSA. V lost 4 bases and J lost 8; bases outside the gene matches: 5. The CDR3 extends over 13 amino acids. In DNA form, the CDR3 reads TGTACCAGCAGCTACCGGACAGGGGTCGGCTACACCTTC. Protein: CTSSYRTGVGYTF.

This clonotype was recorded at least ten times. This sequence joins TRBV7-2 and TRBJ2-7, with D perhaps matching TRBD1 (6 bases). Trimming took 8 bases from V and 2 from J, leaving 16 bases between them. This CDR3 spans 14 amino acids. CDR1 is SGHTA, CDR2 FQGNSA, per germline. The CDR3 protein is CASRGGAGPYEQYF. CDR3 coding DNA: TGTGCCAGCCGAGGGGGAGCAGGGCCCTACGAGCAGTACTTC. Based on the CDR3 plus reference TRBV7-2 and TRBJ2-7, the full variable domain is GAGVSQSPSNKVTEKGKDVELRCDPISGHTALYWYRQSLGQGLEFLIYFQGNSAPDKSGLPSDRFSAERTGGSVSTLTIQRTQQEDSAVYLCASRGGAGPYEQYFGPGTRLTVT.

This clonotype showed up many times. This sequence joins TRBV5-6 and TRBJ1-5, with 8 bases that match TRBD1. V lost 3 bases and J lost 0; bases outside the gene matches: 8. The CDR3 loop spans 17 amino acids. Germline CDR1 is SGHDT and CDR2 is YYEEEE. This chain's CDR3 is CASSSRGQGGSNQPQHF. In DNA form, the CDR3 reads TGTGCCAGCAGCTCACGAGGACAGGGAGGTAGCAATCAGCCCCAGCATTTT.

This clonotype has a count of ten or more. The chain employs TRBV28 and TRBJ1-6; unclear D gene. The CDR3 has 16 residues. Germline V gene lookup returns CDR1 MDHEN and CDR2 SYDVKM. The V end was cut by 6 bases, the J end by 5 bases, with 17 bases between. The CDR3 is CASRYLGSSDNSPLHF. The CDR3 DNA sequence: TGTGCCAGCAGGTATCTTGGCAGCTCTGATAATTCACCCCTCCACTTT.

This clonotype came up a few times. The chain carries TRBV12-3 or TRBV12-4 and TRBJ2-1; D possibly matches TRBD1 or TRBD2 (5 bases each). Trimming pared 6 bases from V and 0 bases from J, leaving 12 bases between. The CDR3 has 15 amino acids. DNA for the CDR3: TGTGCCAGCAGCCCCAGGGACGGCTCCTACAATGAGCAGTTCTTC. Amino acid sequence: CASSPRDGSYNEQFF.

Ten or more counts support this clonotype. The gene calls are TRBV14 and TRBJ1-1; D gene uncertain. CDR1 is SGHDN, CDR2 FVKESK, per germline. V was shortened by 2 bases and J by 4 bases, with 5 bases between the two germline ends. This CDR3 comprises 12 residues. The CDR3 DNA follows: TGTGCCAGCAGCCAAAGAATCACTGAAGCTTTCTTT. Translating gives CASSQRITEAFF.

V and J are TRBV7-8 and TRBJ1-2; D not certain. Per the germline V gene, CDR1 is SGHVS and CDR2 is FQNEAQ. V was pared by 0 bases and J by 5 bases, with 13 bases between. CDR3 size: 15 residues. The CDR3 nucleotides are TGTGCCAGCAGCTTAGCGCTCGGACCACAATATGGCTACACCTTC. The encoded protein is CASSLALGPQYGYTF.